One sample yielded the 30 T cell receptor beta chains listed below, sequenced in a study of OX40 agonist ivuxolimab in advanced cancers. Libraries were prepared by immunoSEQ multiplex PCR; TCRdb keeps only in-frame clonotypes and omits some of them. The table shows approximately 60,000 clones, with around 81% occurring only once. The sequenced sample was CD4+ or CD8+ T cells sorted from blood, obtained in a trial of the OX40 agonist ivuxolimab. All receptors come from an adult with an advanced solid tumor such as melanoma, head and neck, liver or kidney cancer.

This chain connects TRBV5-4 to TRBJ1-2, with 8 bases fitting TRBD1. The germline V gene has CDR1 SGHNT and CDR2 YYREEE (reference sequence). The ends lost 2 bases at V and 4 bases at J; junction bases unmatched: 7. The CDR3 has 15 amino acids. In DNA form, the CDR3 reads TGTGCCAGCAGCTTTGATACAGGGGGAAGCTATGGCTACACCTTC. Translation gives CASSFDTGGSYGYTF.

This chain uses TRBV5-1 with TRBJ1-4, with 8 nucleotides matching TRBD1. The CDR3 extends over 15 amino acids. V lost 0 bases to trimming and J lost 7 bases; unmatched junction nucleotides: 5. Per the germline V gene, CDR1 is SGHRS and CDR2 is YFSETQ. CDR3 protein: CASSLGDRGGEKLFF. Written as DNA, the CDR3 is TGCGCCAGCAGCTTGGGAGACAGGGGAGGTGAAAAACTGTTTTTT.

V usage is TRBV9 and J usage is TRBJ1-1; TRBD1 matches 8 bases. With 4 bases clipped from V and 6 bases from J, the junction kept 11 bases outside the gene matches. CDR1 is SGDLS, CDR2 YYNGEE, per germline. The CDR3 is 15 amino acids. The CDR3 is CASSPQQGAQAEAFF. The CDR3 DNA reads TGTGCCAGCAGCCCCCAGCAGGGGGCGCAGGCTGAAGCTTTCTTT.

This chain connects TRBV6-6 to TRBJ2-7; no clear D gene. Germline V lookup: CDR1 MNHNY, CDR2 SVGAGI (reference sequence). This CDR3 comprises 15 residues. The V end was cut by 0 bases, the J end by 2 bases, with 11 bases between. DNA of the CDR3: TGTGCCAGCAGTTACTCGGTGCCGCAGACCTACGAGCAGTACTTC. Its protein product is CASSYSVPQTYEQYF.

The chain links TRBV25-1 to TRBJ1-3; D gene ambiguous. The germline CDR1 and CDR2 sequences are MGHDK and SYGVNS. The V gene lost 3 bases and the J gene lost 7 bases, with 10 bases spanning the gap. The CDR3 runs 13 residues. The CDR3 sequence: CASSEGDVNTIYF. CDR3 in DNA: TGTGCCAGCAGTGAGGGTGATGTGAACACCATATATTTT.

The V call is TRBV7-9, the J call TRBJ2-7; either TRBD1 or TRBD2 may fit D (6 bases each). Trimming took 0 bases from V and 4 from J, leaving 10 bases between them. The CDR3 contains 14 residues. Germline values: CDR1 SEHNR, CDR2 FQNEAQ (reference sequence). The CDR3 here is CASSLALGGYEQYF. The CDR3 nucleotides read TGTGCCAGCAGCTTAGCGTTAGGGGGGTACGAGCAGTACTTC. The full variable domain, completed using reference TRBV7-9 and TRBJ2-7, is DTGVSQNPRHKITKRGQNVTFRCDPISEHNRLYWYRQTLGQGPEFLTYFQNEAQLEKSRLLSDRFSAERPKGSFSTLEIQRTEQGDSAMYLCASSLALGGYEQYFGPGTRLTVT.

V and J are TRBV6-6 and TRBJ2-1; 7 nucleotides match TRBD1. This CDR3 region has 15 residues. Germline V gene sequence: CDR1 MNHNY, CDR2 SVGAGI (reference sequence). V shed 6 bases and J 0 bases; nucleotides not matched to a gene: 5. In nucleotides, the CDR3 is TGTGCCAGCAGCCAGACAGGGCTCTCCTACAATGAGCAGTTCTTC. It specifies CASSQTGLSYNEQFF.

The CDR3 sequence is CARSGGPGKSYEQYF. The DNA for the CDR3 is TGCGCCAGGTCCGGGGGACCAGGTAAAAGCTACGAGCAGTACTTC. V gene TRBV23-1 combines with J gene TRBJ2-7; maybe TRBD2 (6 bases). TRBV23-1 is identified as an open reading frame with a role that is uncertain. Trimming took off 9 bases at V and 3 bases at J, with 21 bases between the two ends. This CDR3 spans 15 amino acids.

The V call is TRBV30, the J call TRBJ2-3; 12 bases fit TRBD2. Germline V lookup: CDR1 GTSNPN, CDR2 SVGIG (reference sequence). V dropped 1 base and J dropped 0; count of bases not matched to a gene: 2. CDR3 size: 16 residues. The CDR3 nucleotides are TGTGCCTGGAGTGCAGGACTAGCGGGGAGCACAGATACGCAGTATTTT. Residues: CAWSAGLAGSTDTQYF.

The chain recombines TRBV6-1 with TRBJ2-5, with D tentatively TRBD1 or TRBD2 (6 bases each). The CDR3 has 15 amino acids. Germline assignment: CDR1 MNHNS and CDR2 SASEGT. V was shortened by 6 bases and J by 2 bases, with 16 bases between the two germline ends. CDR3 DNA sequence: TGTGCCAGCAGCCGGGGGCTCGTGGGTCAAGAGACCCAGTACTTC. Its protein product is CASSRGLVGQETQYF.

This sequence joins TRBV6-1 and TRBJ1-5, with D unresolved. The V gene's germline CDR1 is MNHNS and CDR2 SASEGT. The CDR3 consists of 12 residues. V lost 10 bases to trimming and J lost 7 bases, with 14 bases between them. The CDR3 nucleotides are TGTGCCACGGTCGGAGGCCCCCAGCCCCAGCATTTT. Encoded protein: CATVGGPQPQHF.

This clone was seen once. The chain carries TRBV2 and TRBJ1-6; no clear D gene. Germline CDR1 reads SNHLY; CDR2 reads FYNNEI. The germline V and J ends were trimmed by 3 bases and 5 bases, with 8 bases remaining between them. The CDR3 consists of 14 residues. The DNA of the CDR3 is TGTGCCAGCAGTGATCTTAGGGATAATTCACCCCTCCACTTT. Translating gives CASSDLRDNSPLHF.

The rearrangement uses TRBV5-1 and TRBJ2-1; TRBD2 is a possible D gene (7 bases). V was cut by 0 bases and J by 6 bases, with 13 bases left in between. Germline loops: CDR1 SGHRS, CDR2 YFSETQ. This CDR3 is built from 15 residues. The CDR3 is CASSLETGGPNEQFF. DNA for the CDR3: TGCGCCAGCAGCTTGGAGACGGGGGGCCCCAATGAGCAGTTCTTC.

The chain links TRBV11-2 to TRBJ1-6; tentative D call: TRBD1 (5 bases). V lost 5 bases and J lost 5, with 22 bases in between. CDR1 is SGHAT, CDR2 FQNNGV, per germline. CDR3 size: 18 residues. CDR3 region: CASSPLVEVGGNNSPLHF. The CDR3 region has the DNA TGTGCCAGCAGCCCCCTAGTAGAGGTCGGGGGAAATAATTCACCCCTCCACTTT.

The chain employs TRBV7-9 and TRBJ1-6, with 9 bases fitting TRBD1. The CDR3 contains 13 residues. Germline V gene data show CDR1 as SEHNR and CDR2 as FQNEAQ (reference sequence). Trimming at V came to 3 bases and at J to 11 bases, leaving 2 bases not matched to a gene. In DNA form, the CDR3 reads TGTGCCAGCAGCTTCGGACAGGGGACACCCCTCCACTTT. Translating it yields CASSFGQGTPLHF. The entire variable domain, with the rest obtained from reference TRBV7-9 and TRBJ1-6, is as follows: DTGVSQNPRHKITKRGQNVTFRCDPISEHNRLYWYRQTLGQGPEFLTYFQNEAQLEKSRLLSDRFSAERPKGSFSTLEIQRTEQGDSAMYLCASSFGQGTPLHFGNGTRLTVT.

The chain carries TRBV9 and TRBJ2-1, with 8 nucleotides matching TRBD2. The CDR3 extends over 17 amino acids. Unmatched junction bases numbered 14, after V lost 0 bases and J lost 9 bases. Germline V gene data show CDR1 as SGDLS and CDR2 as YYNGEE. CDR3 in DNA: TGTGCCAGCAGCGTAGTGGTAGGAGGAGCGGGGGTGGGTGAGCAGTTCTTC. Protein sequence: CASSVVVGGAGVGEQFF.

V gene TRBV30 combines with J gene TRBJ2-7; no definite D call. Trimming stripped 3 bases from V and 3 bases from J, with 9 bases between. The CDR3 has 12 residues. Germline CDR1 reads GTSNPN; CDR2 reads SVGIG (reference sequence). The CDR3 sequence is CAWSSSSYEQYF. In DNA, the CDR3 is TGTGCCTGGAGCAGTTCGAGCTACGAGCAGTACTTC.

The CDR3 DNA reads as TGTGCCAGCAGCGTAGACGGACTAGCGGGGGGATTCAAAAACATTCAGTACTTC. As protein: CASSVDGLAGGFKNIQYF. V gene TRBV9 combines with J gene TRBJ2-4, with TRBD2 matching over 14 bases. In germline, CDR1 is SGDLS, CDR2 YYNGEE. CDR3 length: 18 residues. V trimming: 0 bases; J trimming: 3 bases; junction bases outside the gene matches: 5. Full variable domain (remainder filled in from reference TRBV9 and TRBJ2-4): DSGVTQTPKHLITATGQRVTLRCSPRSGDLSVYWYQQSLDQGLQFLIQYYNGEERAKGNILERFSAQQFPDLHSELNLSSLELGDSALYFCASSVDGLAGGFKNIQYFGAGTRLSVL.

The chain couples TRBV9 to TRBJ1-4, with 8 bases aligning to TRBD1. The germline V gene encodes CDR1 SGDLS and CDR2 YYNGEE. After removal of 3 bases from V and 0 bases from J, the junction contained 7 bases not matched to a gene. The length of the CDR3 is 17 residues. CDR3 in amino acids: CASSGGQGPATNEKLFF. CDR3 coding DNA: TGTGCCAGCAGCGGAGGACAGGGCCCCGCAACTAATGAAAAACTGTTTTTT.

The gene calls are TRBV10-2 and TRBJ2-4; perhaps TRBD2 as D (6 bases). Germline values: CDR1 WSHSY, CDR2 SAAADI. This CDR3 is built from 13 residues. V was pared by 2 bases and J by 16 bases, with 18 bases between. The CDR3 bases are TGCGCCAGCAGTGAGCAATCTGGGACTCACTCCTACTTC. The encoded protein is CASSEQSGTHSYF.

The V call is TRBV5-6, the J call TRBJ2-7, with a possible D match to TRBD2 (6 bases). CDR3 length equals 14 residues. Germline V CDR1 and CDR2: SGHDT, YYEEEE. V was clipped by 3 bases and J by 7 bases, with 17 bases between them. CDR3 DNA sequence: TGTGCCAGCAGCTGGGGCCGGGGGTCGGGGGAGCAGTACTTC. This sequence encodes CASSWGRGSGEQYF. The full variable domain, completed using reference TRBV5-6 and TRBJ2-7, is DAGVTQSPTHLIKTRGQQVTLRCSPKSGHDTVSWYQQALGQGPQFIFQYYEEEERQRGNFPDRFSGHQFPNYSSELNVNALLLGDSALYLCASSWGRGSGEQYFGPGTRLTVT.

The V and J genes are TRBV6-1 and TRBJ1-2; 9 bases fit TRBD1. Germline CDR1 and CDR2: MNHNS and SASEGT. J gave up 6 bases and V 5 bases, and 7 bases lay outside the gene matches. This CDR3 comprises 14 residues. The CDR3 DNA follows: TGTGCCAGCAGTTCCCCCGGGACAGGGCATGGCTACACCTTC. Its protein product is CASSSPGTGHGYTF.

This chain connects TRBV7-9 to TRBJ2-2, with a possible D match to TRBD1 (6 bases). Germline V gives CDR1 SEHNR, CDR2 FQNEAQ (reference sequence). V was cut by 2 bases and J by 2 bases, with 12 bases left in between. The CDR3 is 16 amino acids. The DNA for the CDR3 is TGTGCCAGCAGCTTAACAGGGCAGACAAACACCGGGGAGCTGTTTTTT. It specifies CASSLTGQTNTGELFF.

V is TRBV6-1 and J is TRBJ2-5; D unresolved. V was trimmed by 6 bases and J by 5 bases, leaving 13 bases between them. CDR1 and CDR2 from the germline V gene are MNHNS and SASEGT. The CDR3 loop spans 13 amino acids. The CDR3: CASRAPSLETQYF. The CDR3 region has the DNA TGTGCCAGCAGGGCCCCGAGCCTCGAGACCCAGTACTTC.

The V gene is TRBV6-1, the J gene TRBJ1-5, with D possibly being TRBD1 (5 bases). The V and J ends lost 1 base and 5 bases respectively, with 12 bases between them. Germline CDR1 MNHNS, CDR2 SASEGT. The CDR3 runs 15 residues. Here the CDR3 DNA reads TGTGCCAGCAGTGAAGGTTTAGGGACCCATCAGCCCCAGCATTTT. Its protein product is CASSEGLGTHQPQHF.

The V call is TRBV9, the J call TRBJ2-7, with TRBD1 matching over 10 bases. V lost 4 bases and J lost 1; bases outside the gene matches: 5. This CDR3 comprises 15 residues. The germline V gene has CDR1 SGDLS and CDR2 YYNGEE. The CDR3 sequence is CASSIGQGGSYEQYF. The CDR3 DNA is TGTGCCAGCAGCATCGGACAGGGGGGGTCCTACGAGCAGTACTTC. Variable domain in full (rest from reference TRBV9 and TRBJ2-7): DSGVTQTPKHLITATGQRVTLRCSPRSGDLSVYWYQQSLDQGLQFLIQYYNGEERAKGNILERFSAQQFPDLHSELNLSSLELGDSALYFCASSIGQGGSYEQYFGPGTRLTVT.

This clone was detected once. The V and J genes are TRBV7-3 and TRBJ2-5; 8 bases match TRBD1. The CDR3 is made up of 15 amino acids. Germline loops: CDR1 SGHTA, CDR2 FQGTGA. V was pared by 3 bases and J by 4 bases, with 7 bases of the junction left unmatched. The CDR3 region is CASSLTGDKGETQYF. The CDR3 DNA is TGTGCCAGCAGCTTGACAGGGGATAAGGGAGAGACCCAGTACTTC.

The V call is TRBV19, the J call TRBJ1-2; D is unresolved. CDR3 length: 15 residues. The V and J ends lost 9 bases and 3 bases respectively, with 20 bases between them. The germline V gene has CDR1 LNHDA and CDR2 SQIVND (reference sequence). The CDR3: CASQTAHRRDYGYTF. In DNA, the CDR3 is TGTGCCAGCCAAACCGCTCATCGTCGGGACTATGGCTACACCTTC.

The chain combines TRBV5-6 with TRBJ2-5; 7 bases line up with TRBD2. V was clipped by 3 bases and J by 4 bases; unmatched bases: 12. There are 16 residues in the CDR3. CDR1 and CDR2 (germline): SGHDT, YYEEEE. Here the CDR3 DNA reads TGTGCCAGCAGCTCCGGACTAGTCATCATCCCAGAGACCCAGTACTTC. This gives the protein CASSSGLVIIPETQYF.

This chain connects TRBV2 to TRBJ2-5, with 7 bases lining up with TRBD1. Germline CDR1 reads SNHLY; CDR2 reads FYNNEI. The CDR3 is made up of 14 amino acids. V dropped 11 bases and J dropped 1; count of bases not matched to a gene: 10. Written as DNA, the CDR3 is TGTGCCGGGAAGACAGGGATAATCCAAGAGACCCAGTACTTC. Translated: CAGKTGIIQETQYF. The whole variable domain, remainder taken from reference TRBV2 and TRBJ2-5, is EPEVTQTPSHQVTQMGQEVILRCVPISNHLYFYWYRQILGQKVEFLVSFYNNEISEKSEIFDDQFSVERPDGSNFTLKIRSTKLEDSAMYFCAGKTGIIQETQYFGPGTRLLVL.